The 30 T cell receptor beta chains given below trace back to one sample, sequenced in a study of blood T cell repertoires in COVID-19. Assay: immunoSEQ multiplex PCR; the TCRdb copy retains only in-frame clones and omits some. The sample lists roughly 80,000 clones; more than 70% were seen once. Sequencing was performed on peripheral blood. The receptor set was obtained from a man between 60 and 75 years old with active or convalescent COVID-19.

This chain links TRBV18 with TRBJ2-2, with 7 bases that match TRBD1. Germline V gives CDR1 KGHSH, CDR2 LQKENI. The CDR3 length is 16 residues. V was clipped by 3 bases and J by 2 bases; unmatched bases: 6. The CDR3 sequence: CASSPSQGTNTGELFF. CDR3 sequence (DNA): TGTGCCAGCTCACCCTCACAGGGGACAAACACCGGGGAGCTGTTTTTT. Filled out from reference TRBV18 and TRBJ2-2, the complete variable domain reads NAGVMQNPRHLVRRRGQEARLRCSPMKGHSHVYWYRQLPEEGLKFMVYLQKENIIDESGMPKERFSAEFPKEGPSILRIQQVVRGDSAAYFCASSPSQGTNTGELFFGEGSRLTVL.

The chain couples TRBV11-2 to TRBJ2-5; D is possibly TRBD2 (5 bases). CDR1 and CDR2 (germline): SGHAT, FQNNGV. Trimming removed 5 bases from V and 5 bases from J, with 9 bases in between. The CDR3 is 12 residues long. DNA of the CDR3: TGTGCCAGCAGCGGTCCGGGGGAGACCCAGTACTTC. Protein sequence: CASSGPGETQYF.

V gene TRBV6-4 combines with J gene TRBJ2-1; D is perhaps TRBD1 (6 bases). Germline CDR1 and CDR2: MRHNA and SNTAGT. The CDR3 is made up of 15 amino acids. The V and J ends lost 4 bases and 4 bases respectively, with 14 bases between them. The CDR3 region is CASSVTAGDYNEQFF. In DNA form, the CDR3 reads TGTGCCAGCAGTGTAACGGCAGGGGATTACAATGAGCAGTTCTTC.

The chain is built from TRBV25-1 and TRBJ2-3; 7 bases map to TRBD2. Germline V gene sequence: CDR1 MGHDK, CDR2 SYGVNS. J gave up 3 bases and V 2 bases, and 5 bases lay outside the gene matches. The CDR3 is made up of 15 amino acids. This CDR3 reads CASSEIAGRTDTQYF. The CDR3 region has the DNA TGTGCCAGCAGTGAAATAGCGGGTAGAACAGATACGCAGTATTTT.

J is TRBJ1-4 and V is TRBV9; 8 bases agree with TRBD1. This CDR3 is 16 amino acids long. Germline values: CDR1 SGDLS, CDR2 YYNGEE. V trimming: 3 bases; J trimming: 0 bases; junction bases outside the gene matches: 4. The CDR3 DNA is TGTGCCAGCAGCGCCGGACAGGGAACAACTAATGAAAAACTGTTTTTT. Translated, it gives CASSAGQGTTNEKLFF.

The chain carries TRBV9 and TRBJ2-5; 16 nucleotides match TRBD2. The length of the CDR3 is 20 residues. The V and J ends lost 0 bases and 5 bases, in that order; junction bases with no gene match: 13. CDR1 SGDLS and CDR2 YYNGEE come from the germline V gene. The CDR3 coding sequence is TGTGCCAGCAGCGTAGGGTCAGTCGGGACTAGCGGGGGGGCCATTGAGACCCAGTACTTC. It translates to CASSVGSVGTSGGAIETQYF.

This clone was observed once. V usage is TRBV15 and J usage is TRBJ1-4, with 9 positions matching TRBD1. Per the germline V gene, CDR1 is LNHNV and CDR2 is YYDKDF (reference sequence). This CDR3 has 13 amino acids. The J segment lost 7 bases and the V segment lost 3 bases, leaving 0 bases of the junction unmatched. The CDR3 DNA reads as TGTGCCACCAGCAGGGACAGGGGTGAAAAACTGTTTTTT. Translation gives CATSRDRGEKLFF.

This clone is a singleton in its sample. CDR3 bases: TGTGCCAGCAGTTTACGGGGGTACAATGAGCAGTTCTTC. Its translation: CASSLRGYNEQFF. J is TRBJ2-1 and V is TRBV27; D is perhaps TRBD2 (6 bases). CDR1 is MNHEY and CDR2 is SMNVEV in the germline V gene (reference sequence). CDR3 length equals 13 residues. V was clipped by 2 bases and J by 4 bases, with 6 bases between them.

About this clone: An end of the junction differs from the germline gene, which may be a read error. This sequence joins TRBV7-8 and TRBJ2-7, with TRBD2 matching over 9 bases. Germline V gene data show CDR1 as SGHVS and CDR2 as FQNEAQ. The CDR3 runs to 16 residues. The CDR3 reads CASSLGGGGASNEQYF. The CDR3 nucleotides are TGTGCCAGCAGCTTAGGAGGCGGGGGGGCCTCCAACGAGCAGTACTTC.

The chain couples TRBV4-2 to TRBJ1-1, with D tentatively TRBD1 (5 bases). The germline V gene has CDR1 LGHNA and CDR2 YNFKEQ. The CDR3 totals 15 residues. V gave up 0 bases and J gave up 4 bases, with 12 bases separating them. The CDR3 protein is CASSQERGVGTEAFF. CDR3 nucleotides: TGTGCCAGCAGCCAAGAACGGGGGGTAGGCACTGAAGCTTTCTTT.

V usage is TRBV19 and J usage is TRBJ1-3, with D unresolved. The germline V and J ends were trimmed by 10 bases and 1 base, with 17 bases remaining between them. Germline V gene data show CDR1 as LNHDA and CDR2 as SQIVND (reference sequence). The CDR3 contains 15 residues. The DNA for the CDR3 is TGTGCCACCACTGACCTCACGGGATCTGGAAACACCATATATTTT. Translating gives CATTDLTGSGNTIYF.

CDR3 DNA sequence: TGTGCCAGCTCACCAGGGGATCCAGGGACTGGAAACACCATATATTTT. This encodes CASSPGDPGTGNTIYF. V usage is TRBV18 and J usage is TRBJ1-3; TRBD1 is a possible D gene (5 bases). Trimming left V 2 bases short and J 2 bases short, with 13 bases between. CDR1 and CDR2 (germline): KGHSH, LQKENI. The CDR3 consists of 16 residues.

V usage is TRBV11-2 and J usage is TRBJ1-6; TRBD1 is a possible D gene (6 bases). The CDR3 is 15 residues long. Germline loops: CDR1 SGHAT, CDR2 FQNNGV. V was pared by 0 bases and J by 12 bases, with 15 bases between. CDR3: CASSLDGQGKLPLHF. CDR3 sequence (DNA): TGTGCCAGCAGCTTAGACGGGCAGGGGAAGTTACCCCTCCACTTT.

The chain links TRBV6-2 or TRBV6-3 to TRBJ1-1; D is possibly TRBD1 (6 bases). V gave up 3 bases and J gave up 5 bases, with 10 bases separating them. Per germline, CDR1 MNHEY and CDR2 SVGEGT. This CDR3 comprises 13 residues. The CDR3 sequence is CASSYAGATEAFF. CDR3 nucleotide sequence: TGTGCCAGCAGTTATGCAGGGGCGACTGAAGCTTTCTTT.

The chain is built from TRBV5-4 and TRBJ2-7; the match to TRBD2 covers 8 bases. Germline loops: CDR1 SGHNT, CDR2 YYREEE (reference sequence). With V trimmed by 0 bases and J by 6 bases, 5 bases remained unmatched. The length of the CDR3 is 14 residues. In DNA form, the CDR3 reads TGTGCCAGCAGCTTGGGGCTAGCGGGTCCCGAGCAGTACTTC. This gives the protein CASSLGLAGPEQYF.

V is TRBV7-8 and J is TRBJ1-4; D possibly corresponds to TRBD1 (5 bases). The CDR3 has 14 residues. Germline CDR1 reads SGHVS; CDR2 reads FQNEAQ. The V end was cut by 5 bases, the J end by 5 bases, with 12 bases between. DNA for the CDR3: TGTGCCAGCAGCCCAGGGCTAGCGAATGAAAAACTGTTTTTT. Amino acid sequence: CASSPGLANEKLFF.

There are a few counts of this clone. This CDR3 is also generated by other DNA sequences in the sample. The CDR3 DNA reads TGTGCCAGCAGCCCTCGACAGGGTTCGTACGGCTACACCTTC. As protein: CASSPRQGSYGYTF. J is TRBJ1-2 and V is TRBV3-1 (or the pseudogene TRBV3-2), with 7 positions matching TRBD1. V lost 4 bases, J lost 8 bases, and 10 bases stayed unmatched. There are 14 residues in the CDR3. Germline-derived CDR1 and CDR2 are LGHDT and YNNKEL (reference sequence).

The V gene is TRBV5-4, the J gene TRBJ1-2, with 7 bases that match TRBD1. This CDR3 is built from 13 residues. The J segment lost 2 bases and the V segment lost 5 bases, leaving 3 bases of the junction unmatched. In germline, CDR1 is SGHNT, CDR2 YYREEE (reference sequence). The DNA of the CDR3 is TGTGCCAGCAGACTGGGACAGAACTATGGCTACACCTTC. Protein: CASRLGQNYGYTF.

The CDR3 bases are TGTGCCAGCAGCTTTCGTCCCCAGGACAGGGGAAACTATGGCTACACCTTC. Its translation is CASSFRPQDRGNYGYTF. This sequence joins TRBV11-3 and TRBJ1-2, with 9 nucleotides matching TRBD1. In germline, CDR1 is SGHNT, CDR2 YENEEA. V lost 3 bases, J lost 2 bases, and 10 bases stayed unmatched. The CDR3 consists of 17 residues.

The chain has TRBV9 and TRBJ1-2; D possibly corresponds to TRBD1 (5 bases). The germline V gene encodes CDR1 SGDLS and CDR2 YYNGEE. With 0 bases removed from V and 2 bases from J, the gap between germline ends came to 11 bases. This CDR3 region has 15 residues. CDR3 DNA sequence: TGTGCCAGCAGCGTAGAACAGGACCAGAACTATGGCTACACCTTC. It is translated as CASSVEQDQNYGYTF. The variable domain in full, completed from reference TRBV9 and TRBJ1-2, reads DSGVTQTPKHLITATGQRVTLRCSPRSGDLSVYWYQQSLDQGLQFLIQYYNGEERAKGNILERFSAQQFPDLHSELNLSSLELGDSALYFCASSVEQDQNYGYTFGSGTRLTVV.

The chain is built from TRBV9 and TRBJ1-3; D remains ambiguous. The CDR3 has 13 amino acids. Germline V gives CDR1 SGDLS, CDR2 YYNGEE. V gave up 4 bases and J gave up 0 bases, with 5 bases separating them. The CDR3 nucleotides read TGTGCCAGCAGCTTAAACTCTGGAAACACCATATATTTT. It encodes CASSLNSGNTIYF.

The sample holds one count of this clone. The genes are TRBV4-2 and TRBJ2-7, with TRBD1 as a possible D gene (5 bases). V was trimmed by 0 bases and J by 2 bases, leaving 11 bases between them. The CDR3 consists of 15 residues. Germline CDR1 reads LGHNA; CDR2 reads YNFKEQ. The CDR3 DNA follows: TGTGCCAGCAGCCAAGACTTGGACACAGCCTACGAGCAGTACTTC. It encodes CASSQDLDTAYEQYF.

The chain employs TRBV2 and TRBJ1-1, with D tentatively TRBD1 (5 bases). V lost 7 bases to trimming and J lost 5 bases, with 14 bases between them. CDR1 is SNHLY and CDR2 is FYNNEI in the germline V gene. The CDR3 length is 13 residues. This chain's CDR3 is CASILQVGTEAFF. CDR3 coding DNA: TGTGCCAGCATCCTACAGGTTGGAACTGAAGCTTTCTTT.

The CDR3 here is CASSSGQASYGYTF. In DNA, the CDR3 is TGTGCCAGCAGCTCCGGACAGGCGAGCTATGGCTACACCTTC. This sequence joins TRBV11-2 and TRBJ1-2; 7 nucleotides align to TRBD1. V trimming: 4 bases; J trimming: 4 bases; junction bases outside the gene matches: 6. There are 14 residues in the CDR3. Germline V gene data show CDR1 as SGHAT and CDR2 as FQNNGV.

V gene TRBV19 combines with J gene TRBJ1-1; D unclear. Germline V gives CDR1 LNHDA, CDR2 SQIVND (reference sequence). This CDR3 is 14 amino acids long. V lost 3 bases and J lost 1, with 9 bases in between. The CDR3 loop is CASSILHSNTEAFF. CDR3 in DNA: TGTGCCAGTAGTATCTTACATTCGAACACTGAAGCTTTCTTT.

The rearrangement uses TRBV7-6 and TRBJ2-3; 10 bases are a match to TRBD2. V gave up 7 bases and J gave up 6 bases; unmatched junction bases: 13. This CDR3 region has 16 residues. CDR1 and CDR2 from the germline V gene are SGHVS and FNYEAQ. The CDR3 DNA follows: TGTGCCAGCACCCCTACTAGCGGGGTACCACTCGATACGCAGTATTTT. Translation: CASTPTSGVPLDTQYF.

This chain uses TRBV7-2 with TRBJ2-3; no definite D call. Between the trimmed V and J ends, which lost 2 bases and 0 bases, there was a span of 6 bases. CDR3 length: 14 residues. CDR1 is SGHTA, CDR2 FQGNSA, per germline. CDR3 nucleotides: TGTGCCAGCAGCTTACGCCGGAGCACAGATACGCAGTATTTT. Translation gives CASSLRRSTDTQYF.

This chain uses TRBV29-1 with TRBJ2-2; D remains ambiguous. The CDR3 is 14 amino acids. The V end lost 5 bases, the J end lost 7 bases, and 17 bases lay between the germline ends. Per germline, CDR1 SQVTM and CDR2 ANQGSEA. CDR3 region: CSVSPGSIDGELFF. The CDR3 DNA sequence: TGCAGCGTTTCCCCTGGTTCAATAGACGGGGAGCTGTTTTTT.

This clone was detected a few times. This sequence joins TRBV7-6 and TRBJ2-6; D is perhaps TRBD1 (5 bases). V was shortened by 2 bases and J by 2 bases, with 10 bases between the two germline ends. The CDR3 runs to 16 residues. CDR1 SGHVS and CDR2 FNYEAQ come from the germline V gene. The chain's CDR3 is CASSLTGEAGANVLTF. CDR3 nucleotide sequence: TGTGCCAGCAGCTTAACAGGAGAAGCTGGGGCCAACGTCCTGACTTTC.

This rearrangement joins TRBV11-3 to TRBJ2-1, with D possibly TRBD2 on 5 matching bases. Trimming stripped 1 base from V and 9 bases from J, with 7 bases between. CDR1 is SGHNT, CDR2 YENEEA, per germline. This CDR3 comprises 12 residues. The DNA of the CDR3 is TGTGCCAGCAGCTTAGCGGGAAGTGAGCAGTTCTTC. Protein: CASSLAGSEQFF. The full variable domain, completed using reference TRBV11-3 and TRBJ2-1, is EAGVVQSPRYKIIEKKQPVAFWCNPISGHNTLYWYLQNLGQGPELLIRYENEEAVDDSQLPKDRFSAERLKGVDSTLKIQPAELGDSAVYLCASSLAGSEQFFGPGTRLTVL.